This T cell receptor (beta chain) was recovered during a study of cytomegalovirus exposure and HLA in healthy donors. The CDR3 is 13 amino acids. Trimming took off 6 bases at V and 6 bases at J, with 13 bases between the two ends. In germline, CDR1 is MNHNY, CDR2 SVGAGI (reference sequence). Profiling relied on immunoSEQ multiplex PCR, and the TCRdb table lists in-frame clones only, not all of them. The sample yields 250,000 to 300,000 clones, approximately 86% seen once. The chain carries TRBV6-6 and TRBJ2-3; D is possibly TRBD2 (6 bases). The clonotype was recovered from a woman aged 18-29 years in good health and CMV-seronegative. Specimen: PBMCs. The CDR3 sequence is CASRRGTDDTQYF. CDR3 in DNA: TGTGCCAGCAGGCGCGGGACCGACGATACGCAGTATTTT.